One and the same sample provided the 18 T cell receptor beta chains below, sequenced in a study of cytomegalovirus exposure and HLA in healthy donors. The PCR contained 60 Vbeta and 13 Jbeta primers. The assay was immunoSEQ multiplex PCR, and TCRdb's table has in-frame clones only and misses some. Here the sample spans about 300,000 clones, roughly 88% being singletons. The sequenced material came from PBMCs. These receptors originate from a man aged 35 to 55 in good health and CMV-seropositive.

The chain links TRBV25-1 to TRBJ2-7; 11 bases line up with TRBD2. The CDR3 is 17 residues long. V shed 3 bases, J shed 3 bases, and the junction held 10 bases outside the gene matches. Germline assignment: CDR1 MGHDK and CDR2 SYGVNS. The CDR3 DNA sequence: TGTGCCAGCAGTGATTCGCTAGCGGGAGGTATAAACTACGAGCAGTACTTC. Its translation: CASSDSLAGGINYEQYF.

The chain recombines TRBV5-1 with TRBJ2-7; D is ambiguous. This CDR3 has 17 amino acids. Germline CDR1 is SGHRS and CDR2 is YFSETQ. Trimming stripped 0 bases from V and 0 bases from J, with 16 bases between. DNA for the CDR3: TGCGCCAGCAGCTTGGTTTATGACTTCCCCGCCTCCTACGAGCAGTACTTC. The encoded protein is CASSLVYDFPASYEQYF.

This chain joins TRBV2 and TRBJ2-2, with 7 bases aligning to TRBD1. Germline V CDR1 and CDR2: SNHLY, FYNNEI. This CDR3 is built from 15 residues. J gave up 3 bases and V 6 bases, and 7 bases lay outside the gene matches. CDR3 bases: TGTGCCAGCAGAGACAGGGAGCGGCACACCGGGGAGCTGTTTTTT. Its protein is CASRDRERHTGELFF. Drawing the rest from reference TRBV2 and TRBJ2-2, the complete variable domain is EPEVTQTPSHQVTQMGQEVILRCVPISNHLYFYWYRQILGQKVEFLVSFYNNEISEKSEIFDDQFSVERPDGSNFTLKIRSTKLEDSAMYFCASRDRERHTGELFFGEGSRLTVL.

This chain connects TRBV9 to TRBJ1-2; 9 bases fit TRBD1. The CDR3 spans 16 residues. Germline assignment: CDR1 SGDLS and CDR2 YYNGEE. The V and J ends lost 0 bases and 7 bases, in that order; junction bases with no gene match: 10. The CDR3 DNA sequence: TGTGCCAGCAGCGTAGCTTTCAGGGACAGGGCGATTGGCTACACCTTC. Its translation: CASSVAFRDRAIGYTF.

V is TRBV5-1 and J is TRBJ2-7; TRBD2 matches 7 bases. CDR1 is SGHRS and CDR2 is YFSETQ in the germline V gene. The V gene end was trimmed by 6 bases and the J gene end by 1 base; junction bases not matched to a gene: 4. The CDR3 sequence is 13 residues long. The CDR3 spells CASTSGQSYEQYF. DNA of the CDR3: TGCGCCAGCACTAGCGGTCAGTCCTACGAGCAGTACTTC.

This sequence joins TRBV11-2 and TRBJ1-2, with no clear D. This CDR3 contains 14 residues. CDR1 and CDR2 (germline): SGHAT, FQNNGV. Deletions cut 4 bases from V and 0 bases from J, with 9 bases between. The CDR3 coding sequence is TGTGCCAGCAGCTATAGACTTACTAACTATGGCTACACCTTC. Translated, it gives CASSYRLTNYGYTF.

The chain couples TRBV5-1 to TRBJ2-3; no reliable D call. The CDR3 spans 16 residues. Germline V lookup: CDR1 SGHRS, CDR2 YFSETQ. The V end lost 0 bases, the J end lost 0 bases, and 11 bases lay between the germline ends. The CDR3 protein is CASSLGPTSSTDTQYF. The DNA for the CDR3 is TGCGCCAGCAGCTTGGGCCCGACTTCTAGCACAGATACGCAGTATTTT.

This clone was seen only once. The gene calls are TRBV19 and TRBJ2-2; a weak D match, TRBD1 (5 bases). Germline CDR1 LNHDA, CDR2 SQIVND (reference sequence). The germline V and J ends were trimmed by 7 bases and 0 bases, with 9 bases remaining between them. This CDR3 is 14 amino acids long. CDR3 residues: CASKWTPNTGELFF. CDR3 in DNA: TGTGCCAGTAAATGGACACCGAACACCGGGGAGCTGTTTTTT.

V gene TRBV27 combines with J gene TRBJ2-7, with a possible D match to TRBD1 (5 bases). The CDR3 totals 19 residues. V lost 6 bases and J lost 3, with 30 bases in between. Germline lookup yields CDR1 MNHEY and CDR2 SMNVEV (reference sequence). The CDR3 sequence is CASSPYDPRAAEQRYEQYF. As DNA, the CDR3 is TGTGCCAGCAGCCCCTACGATCCCAGGGCAGCTGAGCAGCGCTACGAGCAGTACTTC.

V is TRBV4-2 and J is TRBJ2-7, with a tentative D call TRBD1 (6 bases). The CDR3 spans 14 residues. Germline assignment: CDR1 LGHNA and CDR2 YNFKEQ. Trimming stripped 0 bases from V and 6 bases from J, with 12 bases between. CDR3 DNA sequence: TGTGCCAGCAGCCAAGATAACAGGGATGGCGAGCAGTACTTC. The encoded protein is CASSQDNRDGEQYF.

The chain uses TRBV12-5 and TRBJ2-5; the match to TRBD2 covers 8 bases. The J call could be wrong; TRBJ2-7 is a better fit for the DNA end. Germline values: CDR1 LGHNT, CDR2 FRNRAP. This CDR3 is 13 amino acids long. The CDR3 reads CASGLAGSYEQYF. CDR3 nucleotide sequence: TGTGCTAGTGGATTAGCGGGATCCTACGAGCAGTACTTC.

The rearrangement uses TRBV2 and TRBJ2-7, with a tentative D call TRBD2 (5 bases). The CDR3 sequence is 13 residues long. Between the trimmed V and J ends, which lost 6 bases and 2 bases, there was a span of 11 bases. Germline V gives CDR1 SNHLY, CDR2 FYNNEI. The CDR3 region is CASRALGAYEQYF. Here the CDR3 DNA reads TGTGCCAGCAGGGCCCTCGGGGCCTACGAGCAGTACTTC.

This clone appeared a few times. Written as DNA, the CDR3 is TGTGCCAGCAGGGCGGGAGGGCCGGTAAATGAGCAGTTCTTC. Translation gives CASRAGGPVNEQFF. The gene calls are TRBV2 and TRBJ2-1; 9 nucleotides match TRBD2. V was pared by 6 bases and J by 7 bases, with 7 bases of the junction left unmatched. From germline, CDR1 is SNHLY and CDR2 FYNNEI. This CDR3 is built from 14 residues.

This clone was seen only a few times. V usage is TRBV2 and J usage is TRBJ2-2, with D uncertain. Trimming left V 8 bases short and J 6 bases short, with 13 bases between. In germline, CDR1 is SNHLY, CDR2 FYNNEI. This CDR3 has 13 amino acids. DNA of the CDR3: TGTGCCAGCGTTCGAGAGTCGGCCGGGGAGCTGTTTTTT. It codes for CASVRESAGELFF.

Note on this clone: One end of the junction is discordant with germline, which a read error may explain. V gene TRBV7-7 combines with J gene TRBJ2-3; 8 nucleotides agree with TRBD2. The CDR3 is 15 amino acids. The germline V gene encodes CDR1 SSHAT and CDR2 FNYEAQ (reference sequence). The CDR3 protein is CASSLTGGVTDTQYF. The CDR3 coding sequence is TGTGCTAGCAGCTTAACGGGAGGGGTCACAGATACGCAGTATTTT.

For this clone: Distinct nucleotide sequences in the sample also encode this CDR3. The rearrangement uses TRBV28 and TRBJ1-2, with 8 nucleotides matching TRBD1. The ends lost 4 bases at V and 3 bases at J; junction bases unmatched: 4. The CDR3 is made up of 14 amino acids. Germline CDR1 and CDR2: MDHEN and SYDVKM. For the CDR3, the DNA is TGTGCCAGCAGTTGGACAGGGCCCTACTATGGCTACACCTTC. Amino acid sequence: CASSWTGPYYGYTF.

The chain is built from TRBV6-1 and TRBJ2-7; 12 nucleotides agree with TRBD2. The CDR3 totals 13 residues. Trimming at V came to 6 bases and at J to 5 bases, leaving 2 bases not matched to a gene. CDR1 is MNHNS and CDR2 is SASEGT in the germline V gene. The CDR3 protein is CASRLAGGNEQYF. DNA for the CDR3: TGTGCCAGCAGACTAGCGGGAGGCAACGAGCAGTACTTC.

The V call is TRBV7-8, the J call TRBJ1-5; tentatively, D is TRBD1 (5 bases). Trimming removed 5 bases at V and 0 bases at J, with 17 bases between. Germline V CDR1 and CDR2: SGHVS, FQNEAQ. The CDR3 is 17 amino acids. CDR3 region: CASSASGDPYSNQPQHF. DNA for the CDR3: TGTGCCAGCAGCGCCTCGGGGGATCCTTATAGCAATCAGCCCCAGCATTTT.